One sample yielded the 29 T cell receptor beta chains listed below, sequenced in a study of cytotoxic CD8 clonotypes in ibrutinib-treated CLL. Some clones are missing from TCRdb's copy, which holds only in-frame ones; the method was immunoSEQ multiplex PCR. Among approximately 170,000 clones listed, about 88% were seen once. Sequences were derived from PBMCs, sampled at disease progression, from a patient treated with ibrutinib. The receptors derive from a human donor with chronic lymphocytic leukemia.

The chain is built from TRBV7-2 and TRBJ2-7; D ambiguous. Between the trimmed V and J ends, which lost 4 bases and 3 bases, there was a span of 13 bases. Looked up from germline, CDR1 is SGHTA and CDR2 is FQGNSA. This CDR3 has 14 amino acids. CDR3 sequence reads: CASSYTDRYYEQYF. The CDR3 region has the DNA TGTGCCAGCAGCTACACCGACCGATACTACGAGCAGTACTTC.

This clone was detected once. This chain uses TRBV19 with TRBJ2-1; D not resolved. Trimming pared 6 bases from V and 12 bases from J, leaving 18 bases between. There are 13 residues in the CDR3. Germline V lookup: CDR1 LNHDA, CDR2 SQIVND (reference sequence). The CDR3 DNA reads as TGTGCCAGTAGCTCCTCGTTAGGACCCAGGCAGTTCTTC. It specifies CASSSSLGPRQFF.

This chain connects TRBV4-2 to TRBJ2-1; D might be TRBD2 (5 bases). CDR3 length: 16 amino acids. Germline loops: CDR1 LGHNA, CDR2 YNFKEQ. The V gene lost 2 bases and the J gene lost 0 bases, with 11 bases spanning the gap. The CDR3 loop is CASSQLLRDSYNEQFF. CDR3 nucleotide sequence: TGTGCCAGCAGCCAATTGTTGAGGGACTCCTACAATGAGCAGTTCTTC.

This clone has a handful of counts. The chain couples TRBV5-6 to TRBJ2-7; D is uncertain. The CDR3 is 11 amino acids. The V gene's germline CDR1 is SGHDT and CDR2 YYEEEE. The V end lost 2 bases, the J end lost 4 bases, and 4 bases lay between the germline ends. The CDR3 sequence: CASSFNYEQYF. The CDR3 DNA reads TGTGCCAGCAGCTTTAATTACGAGCAGTACTTC.

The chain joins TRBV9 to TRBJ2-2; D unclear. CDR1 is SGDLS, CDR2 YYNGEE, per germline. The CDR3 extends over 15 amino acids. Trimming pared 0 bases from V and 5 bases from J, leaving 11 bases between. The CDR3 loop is CASSVEDHRTGELFF. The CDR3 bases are TGTGCCAGCAGCGTAGAGGACCATCGGACCGGGGAGCTGTTTTTT.

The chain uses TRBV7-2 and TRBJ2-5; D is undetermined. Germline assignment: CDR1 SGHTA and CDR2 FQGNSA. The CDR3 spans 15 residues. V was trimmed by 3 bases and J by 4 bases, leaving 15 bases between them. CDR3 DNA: TGTGCCAGCAGCTTGGACCCCCGCCTCACAGAGACCCAGTACTTC. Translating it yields CASSLDPRLTETQYF.

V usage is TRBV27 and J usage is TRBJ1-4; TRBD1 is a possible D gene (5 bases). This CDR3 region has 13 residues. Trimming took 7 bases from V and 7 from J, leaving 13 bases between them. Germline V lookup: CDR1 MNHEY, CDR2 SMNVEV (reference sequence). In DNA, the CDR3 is TGTGCCAGCACCGTCGGGGGGAGTGAAAAACTGTTTTTT. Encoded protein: CASTVGGSEKLFF.

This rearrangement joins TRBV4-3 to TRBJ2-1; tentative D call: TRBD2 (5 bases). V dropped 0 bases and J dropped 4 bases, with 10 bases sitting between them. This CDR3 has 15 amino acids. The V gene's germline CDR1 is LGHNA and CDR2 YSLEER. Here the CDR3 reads CASSQDVRGYNEQFF. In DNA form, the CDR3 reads TGCGCCAGCAGCCAAGACGTGCGAGGGTACAATGAGCAGTTCTTC.

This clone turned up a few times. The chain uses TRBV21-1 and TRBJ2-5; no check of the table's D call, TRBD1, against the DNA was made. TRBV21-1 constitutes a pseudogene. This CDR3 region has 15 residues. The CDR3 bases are TGTGCCAGCAGCACCGGGACAGGGTCGTCAGAGACCCAGTACTTC. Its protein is CASSTGTGSSETQYF.

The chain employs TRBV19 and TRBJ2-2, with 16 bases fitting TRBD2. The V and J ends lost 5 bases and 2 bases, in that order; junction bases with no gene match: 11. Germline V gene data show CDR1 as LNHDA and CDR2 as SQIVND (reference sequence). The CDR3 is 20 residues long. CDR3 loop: CASSPTSGTSGRVNTGELFF. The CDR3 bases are TGTGCCAGTAGTCCAACCTCCGGGACTAGCGGGAGGGTAAACACCGGGGAGCTGTTTTTT.

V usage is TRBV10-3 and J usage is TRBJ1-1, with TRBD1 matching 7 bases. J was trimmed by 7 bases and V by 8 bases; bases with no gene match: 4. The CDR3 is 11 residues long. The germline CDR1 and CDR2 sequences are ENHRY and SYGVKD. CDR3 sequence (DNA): TGTGCCATCCAGGGGGGGGGTGAAGCTTTCTTT. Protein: CAIQGGGEAFF.

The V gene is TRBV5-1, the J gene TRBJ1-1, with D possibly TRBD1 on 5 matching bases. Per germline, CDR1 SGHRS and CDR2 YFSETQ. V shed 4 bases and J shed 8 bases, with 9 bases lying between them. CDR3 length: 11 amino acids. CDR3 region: CASSRGPEAFF. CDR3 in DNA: TGCGCCAGCAGCAGGGGCCCCGAAGCTTTCTTT. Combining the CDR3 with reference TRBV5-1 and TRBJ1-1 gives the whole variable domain KAGVTQTPRYLIKTRGQQVTLSCSPISGHRSVSWYQQTPGQGLQFLFEYFSETQRNKGNFPGRFSGRQFSNSRSEMNVSTLELGDSALYLCASSRGPEAFFGQGTRLTVV.

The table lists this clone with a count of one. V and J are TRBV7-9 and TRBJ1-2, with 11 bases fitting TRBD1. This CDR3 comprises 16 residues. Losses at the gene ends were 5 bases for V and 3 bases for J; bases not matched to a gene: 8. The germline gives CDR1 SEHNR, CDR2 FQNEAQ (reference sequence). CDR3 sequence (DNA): TGTGCCAGCAGCCTCAGATTGGGACAGGGGGACTATGGCTACACCTTC. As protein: CASSLRLGQGDYGYTF.

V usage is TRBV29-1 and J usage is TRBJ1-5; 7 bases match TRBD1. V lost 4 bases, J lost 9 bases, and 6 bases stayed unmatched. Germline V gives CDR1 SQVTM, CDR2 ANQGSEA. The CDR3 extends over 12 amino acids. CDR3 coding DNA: TGCAGCGTTGCTGGTCAGGGGGGGCCCCAGCATTTT. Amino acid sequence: CSVAGQGGPQHF. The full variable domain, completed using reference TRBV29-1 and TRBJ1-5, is SAVISQKPSRDICQRGTSLTIQCQVDSQVTMMFWYRQQPGQSLTLIATANQGSEATYESGFVIDKFPISRPNLTFSTLTVSNMSPEDSSIYLCSVAGQGGPQHFGDGTRLSIL.

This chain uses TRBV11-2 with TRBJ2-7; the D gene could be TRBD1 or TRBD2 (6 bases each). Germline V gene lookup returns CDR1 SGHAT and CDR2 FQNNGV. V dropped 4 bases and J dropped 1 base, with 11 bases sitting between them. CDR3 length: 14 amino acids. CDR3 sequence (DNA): TGTGCCAGCAGCTCGGACAGCGGGTCCTACGAGCAGTACTTC. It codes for CASSSDSGSYEQYF. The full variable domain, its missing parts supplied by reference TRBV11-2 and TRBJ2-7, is EAGVAQSPRYKIIEKRQSVAFWCNPISGHATLYWYQQILGQGPKLLIQFQNNGVVDDSQLPKDRFSAERLKGVDSTLKIQPAKLEDSAVYLCASSSDSGSYEQYFGPGTRLTVT.

In nucleotides, the CDR3 is TGTGCCAGCTCCGAGGCGGTTTGGGACACCGGGGAGCTGTTTTTT. This encodes CASSEAVWDTGELFF. This chain joins TRBV6-6 and TRBJ2-2; D not resolved. CDR1 and CDR2 from the germline V gene are MNHNY and SVGAGI (reference sequence). With 8 bases removed from V and 3 bases from J, the gap between germline ends came to 16 bases. The CDR3 has 15 residues.

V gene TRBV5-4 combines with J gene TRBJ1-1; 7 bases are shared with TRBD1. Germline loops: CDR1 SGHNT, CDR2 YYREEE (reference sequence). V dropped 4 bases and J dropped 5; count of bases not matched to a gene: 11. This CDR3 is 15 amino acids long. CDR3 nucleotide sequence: TGTGCCAGCAGCGGGGAGGACAGGCTCAATACTGAAGCTTTCTTT. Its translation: CASSGEDRLNTEAFF.

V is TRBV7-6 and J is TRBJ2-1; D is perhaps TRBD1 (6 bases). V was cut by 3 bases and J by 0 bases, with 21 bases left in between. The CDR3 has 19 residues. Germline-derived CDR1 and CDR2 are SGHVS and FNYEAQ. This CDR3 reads CASSFPAFRDTSSYNEQFF. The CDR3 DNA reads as TGTGCCAGCAGCTTTCCGGCCTTCCGGGACACGAGCTCCTACAATGAGCAGTTCTTC.

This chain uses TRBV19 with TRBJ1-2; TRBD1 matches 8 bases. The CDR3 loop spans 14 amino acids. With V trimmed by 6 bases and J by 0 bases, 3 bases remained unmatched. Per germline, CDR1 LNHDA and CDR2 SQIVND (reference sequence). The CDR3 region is CASSEDRANYGYTF. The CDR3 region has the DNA TGTGCCAGTAGCGAGGACAGGGCTAACTATGGCTACACCTTC.

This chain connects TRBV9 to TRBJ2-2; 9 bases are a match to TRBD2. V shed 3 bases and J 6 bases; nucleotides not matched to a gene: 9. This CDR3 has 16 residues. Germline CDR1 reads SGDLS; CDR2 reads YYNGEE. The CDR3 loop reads CASSEGGSGSSGELFF. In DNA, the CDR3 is TGTGCCAGCAGCGAAGGTGGTAGCGGGAGTTCCGGGGAGCTGTTTTTT.

The CDR3 bases are TGTGCCAGCAGCCCCAGTGGAGAGGGAAAGACCCAGTACTTC. Translated: CASSPSGEGKTQYF. V and J are TRBV11-3 and TRBJ2-5; D might be TRBD2 (5 bases). The V end was cut by 5 bases, the J end by 6 bases, with 16 bases between. Germline V gives CDR1 SGHNT, CDR2 YENEEA. The CDR3 consists of 14 residues.

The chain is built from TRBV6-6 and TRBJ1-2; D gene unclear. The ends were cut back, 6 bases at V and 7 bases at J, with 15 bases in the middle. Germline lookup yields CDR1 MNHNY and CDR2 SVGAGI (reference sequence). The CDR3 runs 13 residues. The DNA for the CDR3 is TGTGCCAGCAGCGCCGTGGCTGATGCTGGCTACACCTTC. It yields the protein CASSAVADAGYTF.

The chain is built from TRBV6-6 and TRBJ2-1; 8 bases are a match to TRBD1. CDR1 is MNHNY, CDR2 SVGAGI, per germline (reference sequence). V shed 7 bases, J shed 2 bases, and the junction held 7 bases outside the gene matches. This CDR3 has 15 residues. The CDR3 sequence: CASTPTGAPYNEQFF. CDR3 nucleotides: TGTGCCAGCACACCGACAGGGGCGCCCTACAATGAGCAGTTCTTC.

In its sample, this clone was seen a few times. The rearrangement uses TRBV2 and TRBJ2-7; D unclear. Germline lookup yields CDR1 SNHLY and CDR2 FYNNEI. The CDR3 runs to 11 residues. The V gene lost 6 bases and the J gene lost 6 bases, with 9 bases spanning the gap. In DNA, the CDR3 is TGTGCCAGCAGAGCGTGGTTCGAGCAGTACTTC. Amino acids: CASRAWFEQYF.

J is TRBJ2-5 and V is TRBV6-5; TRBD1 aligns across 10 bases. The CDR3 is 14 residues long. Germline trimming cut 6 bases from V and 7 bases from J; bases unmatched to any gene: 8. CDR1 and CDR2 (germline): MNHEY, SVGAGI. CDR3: CASRTTGGSGTQYF. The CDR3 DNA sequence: TGTGCCAGCAGAACGACAGGGGGCTCGGGGACCCAGTACTTC.

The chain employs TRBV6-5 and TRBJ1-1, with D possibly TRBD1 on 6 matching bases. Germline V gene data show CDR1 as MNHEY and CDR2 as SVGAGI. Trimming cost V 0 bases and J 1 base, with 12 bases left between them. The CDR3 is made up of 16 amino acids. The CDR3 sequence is CASSYSSGHWNTEAFF. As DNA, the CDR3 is TGTGCCAGCAGTTACTCCTCGGGACACTGGAACACTGAAGCTTTCTTT.

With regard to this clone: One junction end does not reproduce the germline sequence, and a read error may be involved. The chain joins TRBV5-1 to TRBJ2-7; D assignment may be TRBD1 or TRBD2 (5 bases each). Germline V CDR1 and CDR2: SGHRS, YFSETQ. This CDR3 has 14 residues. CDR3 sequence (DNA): TGCGCCAGCAGCTTGGCGGATTCCGGGACGCTCCAGTCCTTC. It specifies CASSLADSGTLQSF. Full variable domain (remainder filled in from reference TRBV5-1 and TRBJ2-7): KAGVTQTPRYLIKTRGQQVTLSCSPISGHRSVSWYQQTPGQGLQFLFEYFSETQRNKGNFPGRFSGRQFSNSRSEMNVSTLELGDSALYLCASSLADSGTLQSFGPGTRLTVT.

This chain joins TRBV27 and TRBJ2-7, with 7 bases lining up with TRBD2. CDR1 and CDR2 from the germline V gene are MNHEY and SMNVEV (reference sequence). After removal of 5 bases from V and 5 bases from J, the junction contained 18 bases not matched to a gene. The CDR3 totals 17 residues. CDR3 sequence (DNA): TGTGCCAGCAGTCCCCTCGGTAGGGCAGCGGGATTACACGAGCAGTACTTC. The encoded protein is CASSPLGRAAGLHEQYF.

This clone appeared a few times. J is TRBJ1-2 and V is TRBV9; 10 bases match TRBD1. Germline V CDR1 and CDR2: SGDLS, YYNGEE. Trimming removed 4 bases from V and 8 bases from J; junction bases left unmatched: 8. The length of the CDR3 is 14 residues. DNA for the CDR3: TGTGCCAGCAGCATACCCGGGACAGGGGAAGGCTACACCTTC. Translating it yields CASSIPGTGEGYTF. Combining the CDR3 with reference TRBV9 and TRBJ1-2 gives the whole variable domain DSGVTQTPKHLITATGQRVTLRCSPRSGDLSVYWYQQSLDQGLQFLIQYYNGEERAKGNILERFSAQQFPDLHSELNLSSLELGDSALYFCASSIPGTGEGYTFGSGTRLTVV.